Listed here are 25 T cell receptor beta chains from one sample, sequenced in a study of beta chain features in type 1 diabetes. Sequenced material consisted of expressed TCRB transcripts (all of the isolated RNA was reverse transcribed). TCRdb's table, derived via immunoSEQ multiplex PCR, lists solely in-frame clones and lacks some. The data show some 160,000 clones, approximately 9.1% seen once. Sequencing was performed on central memory CD4+ T cells from blood. The receptors come from a woman between 18 and 29 years old in good health.

This clone has only a few counts. The J gene is TRBJ2-2, the V gene TRBV5-6; 12 nucleotides line up with TRBD2. CDR3 length equals 17 residues. The junction had 5 bases not matched to a gene; V was cut back by 4 bases and J by 1 base. CDR1 and CDR2 (germline): SGHDT, YYEEEE. CDR3 nucleotide sequence: TGTGCCAGCAGCGTCGGGACTAGCGGGTTGAACACCGGGGAGCTGTTTTTT. Residues: CASSVGTSGLNTGELFF.

The rearrangement joins TRBV7-2 to TRBJ2-7; no definite D call. The germline V gene has CDR1 SGHTA and CDR2 FQGNSA. This CDR3 is built from 14 residues. Trimming removed 1 base at V and 0 bases at J, with 7 bases between. The chain's CDR3 is CASSLDYNSYEQYF. The CDR3 DNA follows: TGTGCCAGCAGCTTAGATTACAACTCCTACGAGCAGTACTTC.

This chain joins TRBV4-2 and TRBJ1-1; D not certain. Germline values: CDR1 LGHNA, CDR2 YNFKEQ. The CDR3 length is 12 residues. V lost 1 base and J lost 4, with 4 bases in between. The CDR3 DNA reads as TGTGCCAGCAGCCAAGCCTCCACTGAAGCTTTCTTT. This gives the protein CASSQASTEAFF.

Only a few counts were recorded for this clone. The J gene is TRBJ1-2, the V gene TRBV14; D might be TRBD1 (6 bases). The CDR3 runs 13 residues. With 1 base removed from V and 5 bases from J, the gap between germline ends came to 8 bases. CDR1 is SGHDN, CDR2 FVKESK, per germline. The CDR3 spells CASSQGQVYGYTF. CDR3 in DNA: TGTGCCAGCAGCCAAGGACAGGTTTATGGCTACACCTTC.

The sample holds a few counts of this clone. The V and J genes are TRBV30 and TRBJ1-1, with a tentative D call TRBD1 (6 bases). Germline lookup yields CDR1 GTSNPN and CDR2 SVGIG (reference sequence). The germline V and J ends were trimmed by 1 base and 5 bases, with 23 bases remaining between them. The CDR3 loop spans 17 amino acids. Here the CDR3 reads CAWSAILGGGRGTEAFF. CDR3 coding DNA: TGTGCCTGGAGTGCCATACTAGGCGGGGGGCGAGGGACTGAAGCTTTCTTT.

The J gene is TRBJ2-7, the V gene TRBV12-5; possibly TRBD2 for D (5 bases). There are 19 residues in the CDR3. Germline values: CDR1 LGHNT, CDR2 FRNRAP. V was trimmed by 0 bases and J by 5 bases, leaving 26 bases between them. CDR3 in DNA: TGTGCTAGTGGTTTGGTACCCGGACTCCCTCGTAGGTGGCCCAACGAGCAGTACTTC. Protein sequence: CASGLVPGLPRRWPNEQYF.

This clone was seen only a few times. This chain uses TRBV9 with TRBJ1-4, with D unresolved. The length of the CDR3 is 15 residues. CDR1 and CDR2 from the germline V gene are SGDLS and YYNGEE. V lost 0 bases to trimming and J lost 0 bases, with 6 bases between them. The chain's CDR3 is CASSVALSTNEKLFF. CDR3 DNA: TGTGCCAGCAGCGTAGCACTGTCAACTAATGAAAAACTGTTTTTT.

The chain uses TRBV2 and TRBJ2-5; perhaps TRBD1 as D (6 bases). CDR3 size: 13 residues. Germline lookup yields CDR1 SNHLY and CDR2 FYNNEI. V was trimmed by 5 bases and J by 5 bases, leaving 12 bases between them. The DNA of the CDR3 is TGTGCCAGCAGTCTACAGGGCGGGGAGACCCAGTACTTC. Its translation is CASSLQGGETQYF.

This clone was seen more than once but under ten times. The chain employs TRBV11-1 and TRBJ2-3; D remains unclear. With 1 base removed from V and 4 bases from J, the gap between germline ends came to 9 bases. Germline CDR1 is SGHAT and CDR2 is FQDESV (reference sequence). CDR3 length: 14 amino acids. This chain's CDR3 is CASSLGVTADTQYF. The DNA for the CDR3 is TGTGCCAGCAGCTTAGGGGTCACAGCAGATACGCAGTATTTT. Using reference TRBV11-1 and TRBJ2-3 for the parts outside the CDR3, the full variable domain is EAEVAQSPRYKITEKSQAVAFWCDPISGHATLYWYRQILGQGPELLVQFQDESVVDDSQLPKDRFSAERLKGVDSTLKIQPAELGDSAMYLCASSLGVTADTQYFGPGTRLTVL.

This clone came up many times. The chain joins TRBV10-3 to TRBJ1-6, with TRBD1 matching over 7 bases. CDR1 and CDR2 from the germline V gene are ENHRY and SYGVKD. The CDR3 extends over 15 amino acids. V gave up 3 bases and J gave up 8 bases; unmatched junction bases: 7. The CDR3 spells CAISEEGGGYSPLHF. CDR3 nucleotide sequence: TGTGCCATCAGTGAAGAAGGGGGCGGTTATTCACCCCTCCACTTT.

This clone was recorded at least ten times. The sample has other DNA sequences that encode this CDR3 too. This chain uses TRBV29-1 with TRBJ1-1; 7 bases match TRBD1. Trimming cost V 5 bases and J 5 bases; bases outside gene matches: 5. The CDR3 loop spans 12 amino acids. Germline CDR1 and CDR2: SQVTM and ANQGSEA. In DNA, the CDR3 is TGCAGCGTTAACAGGGGCGGGACTGAAGCTTTCTTT. This sequence encodes CSVNRGGTEAFF.

This chain connects TRBV7-2 to TRBJ2-1; possible D gene TRBD1, 7 bases. Trimming shortened V by 5 bases and J by 5 bases, and 16 bases separated the two germline ends. CDR1 and CDR2 from the germline V gene are SGHTA and FQGNSA. The length of the CDR3 is 15 residues. The CDR3 region is CASSQGGLFNNEQFF. CDR3 in DNA: TGTGCCAGCAGCCAGGGGGGACTGTTCAACAATGAGCAGTTCTTC.

This clone occurred a few times. The J gene is TRBJ2-1, the V gene TRBV14; 8 bases map to TRBD2. CDR1 and CDR2 from the germline V gene are SGHDN and FVKESK. This CDR3 region has 13 residues. Losses at the gene ends were 2 bases for V and 9 bases for J; bases not matched to a gene: 3. The CDR3 DNA follows: TGTGCCAGCAGCCAAATCACTAGCGGTGAGCAGTTCTTC. Protein sequence: CASSQITSGEQFF.

Only a few counts were recorded for this clone. V is TRBV4-2 and J is TRBJ2-7; 11 nucleotides line up with TRBD1. The CDR3 extends over 16 amino acids. J was trimmed by 4 bases and V by 4 bases; bases with no gene match: 9. Germline V CDR1 and CDR2: LGHNA, YNFKEQ. The CDR3 region is CASSPRTGGEGYEQYF. In DNA form, the CDR3 reads TGTGCCAGCAGCCCCCGGACAGGGGGCGAAGGTTACGAGCAGTACTTC.

In this sample, this clone turned up a few times. V gene TRBV5-1 combines with J gene TRBJ1-6; TRBD1 agrees at 10 bases. The germline CDR1 and CDR2 sequences are SGHRS and YFSETQ. V lost 4 bases, J lost 10 bases, and 11 bases stayed unmatched. The CDR3 length is 16 residues. The CDR3 nucleotides are TGCGCCAGCAGCCCAATTGTGGGACAGGGGTCCTCACCCCTCCACTTT. It codes for CASSPIVGQGSSPLHF.

A few counts support this clone. The chain joins TRBV11-2 to TRBJ1-1; 8 positions agree with TRBD1. The CDR3 has 13 residues. Germline V lookup: CDR1 SGHAT, CDR2 FQNNGV. V dropped 5 bases and J dropped 6; count of bases not matched to a gene: 5. Here the CDR3 DNA reads TGTGCCAGCAGCCCGGGACAGGCCGCTGAAGCTTTCTTT. This sequence encodes CASSPGQAAEAFF.

This clone was seen a few times. The chain joins TRBV29-1 to TRBJ1-1; no firm D call. Germline loops: CDR1 SQVTM, CDR2 ANQGSEA. Between the trimmed V and J ends, which lost 3 bases and 3 bases, there was a span of 8 bases. The CDR3 covers 12 residues. CDR3 sequence (DNA): TGCAGCGTTGATCCGGGGTACACTGAAGCTTTCTTT. This sequence encodes CSVDPGYTEAFF.

The chain links TRBV7-2 to TRBJ2-2, with D unclear. CDR1 is SGHTA and CDR2 is FQGNSA in the germline V gene. The CDR3 is 14 residues long. Trimming left V 0 bases short and J 4 bases short, with 6 bases between. Written as DNA, the CDR3 is TGTGCCAGCAGCTTAGCCCCAGGCACCGGGGAGCTGTTTTTT. Translation gives CASSLAPGTGELFF.

The sample holds a few counts of this clone. The chain combines TRBV6-5 with TRBJ2-1; tentative D call: TRBD1 (6 bases). The CDR3 is made up of 13 amino acids. V was pared by 8 bases and J by 9 bases, with 17 bases between. Per the germline V gene, CDR1 is MNHEY and CDR2 is SVGAGI. CDR3 sequence: CASQLTGMREQFF. CDR3 nucleotides: TGTGCCAGCCAACTTACAGGGATGCGTGAGCAGTTCTTC.

This clone was found a few times. The V call is TRBV9, the J call TRBJ1-4; 9 nucleotides agree with TRBD1. After removal of 4 bases from V and 8 bases from J, the junction contained 6 bases not matched to a gene. The CDR3 spans 14 residues. Germline assignment: CDR1 SGDLS and CDR2 YYNGEE. CDR3 nucleotide sequence: TGTGCCAGCAGCCCACAGGGGGCTGGGGAAAAACTGTTTTTT. Translation gives CASSPQGAGEKLFF.

This clone was observed a few times. The chain couples TRBV27 to TRBJ1-1, with TRBD1 identical over 7 bases. Germline CDR1 reads MNHEY; CDR2 reads SMNVEV (reference sequence). This CDR3 is built from 14 residues. V was pared by 6 bases and J by 5 bases, with 9 bases of the junction left unmatched. CDR3 bases: TGTGCCAGCAGCTCCCCTCGACAGGGTACTGAAGCTTTCTTT. Protein: CASSSPRQGTEAFF.

This clone was counted between two and nine times. This rearrangement joins TRBV18 to TRBJ1-5; 9 bases line up with TRBD1. Germline-derived CDR1 and CDR2 are KGHSH and LQKENI. This CDR3 comprises 15 residues. V shed 6 bases and J 1 base; nucleotides not matched to a gene: 4. CDR3 nucleotide sequence: TGTGCCAGCTCGGGGACAGGGTTGAGCAATCAGCCCCAGCATTTT. Its translation: CASSGTGLSNQPQHF.

This clone was recorded a few times. The chain joins TRBV7-2 to TRBJ2-5; D gene unclear. The length of the CDR3 is 12 residues. Germline values: CDR1 SGHTA, CDR2 FQGNSA. The germline V and J ends were trimmed by 5 bases and 8 bases, with 12 bases remaining between them. CDR3 loop: CASSPPLPTQYF. The DNA for the CDR3 is TGTGCCAGCAGCCCTCCCCTCCCTACCCAGTACTTC.

A few counts support this clone. The genes are TRBV2 and TRBJ1-2, with a weak D call TRBD1 (5 bases). CDR1 and CDR2 (germline): SNHLY, FYNNEI. The CDR3 is 13 residues long. V lost 0 bases and J lost 6, with 8 bases in between. CDR3 sequence (DNA): TGTGCCAGCAGTGAAGCGGCAGGGAATGGCTACACCTTC. Translation: CASSEAAGNGYTF. Based on the CDR3 plus reference TRBV2 and TRBJ1-2, the full variable domain is EPEVTQTPSHQVTQMGQEVILRCVPISNHLYFYWYRQILGQKVEFLVSFYNNEISEKSEIFDDQFSVERPDGSNFTLKIRSTKLEDSAMYFCASSEAAGNGYTFGSGTRLTVV.

This clone was counted only a few times. The chain recombines TRBV5-1 with TRBJ2-5; possible D gene TRBD2, 6 bases. V lost 1 base to trimming and J lost 1 base, with 17 bases between them. The germline V gene encodes CDR1 SGHRS and CDR2 YFSETQ. The CDR3 loop spans 17 amino acids. CDR3 in amino acids: CASSLLGMWTIQETQYF. CDR3 nucleotides: TGCGCCAGCAGCTTGTTGGGAATGTGGACTATCCAAGAGACCCAGTACTTC.